This T cell receptor (beta chain) comes out of a study of cytomegalovirus exposure and HLA in healthy donors. This CDR3 is 16 amino acids long. Germline CDR1 LGHNA, CDR2 YNFKEQ. The ends lost 1 base at V and 2 bases at J; junction bases unmatched: 7. Primers included in the PCR were 60 Vbeta and 13 Jbeta primers. Using immunoSEQ multiplex PCR, the repertoire was profiled, and TCRdb retains in-frame clones only, with some absent. This table holds 50,000 to 80,000 clones, 60% to 85% found once. The sequencing sample was made of PBMCs. This TCR was sampled from a male donor in good health and CMV-seropositive. The chain carries TRBV4-2 and TRBJ2-7; TRBD2 agrees at 8 bases. As DNA, the CDR3 is TGTGCCAGCAGCCAAGCTAGAAAAGCGGGAGCCTACGAGCAGTACTTC. Its protein product is CASSQARKAGAYEQYF.